A selection of T cell receptor beta chains follows, all from one sample in a study of yellow fever vaccine responses in identical twins. TCRdb called the RT-PCR reads again in MiXCR, with one record for every CDR3 protein. The data hold 15,000 to 20,000 distinct CDR3 sequences, with approximately 80% observed a single time. The sequences come from T cells from blood (PBMCs), unsorted or a sorted subset (not recorded which), collected before or after yellow fever vaccination (not recorded which). Source of these receptors: a woman under 30 who received the yellow fever vaccine. CDR3s include the opening cysteine and the closing phenylalanine or tryptophan. The D gene is left open where the match is weak. Size values are once, few and many counts, or a class for expanded clones, and some rows have none.

TRBV6-1,-,TRBJ2-1,TRBD1,CASSVTGGENEQFF,TGTGCCAGCAGTGTGACAGGGGGCGAGAATGAGCAGTTCTTC
TRBV29-1,-,TRBJ2-7,-,CSATPIFSYEQYF,TGCAGCGCCACGCCCATCTTCAGTTACGAGCAGTACTTC
TRBV18,-,TRBJ2-1,TRBD2,CASSLGLADNEQFF,TGTGCCAGCTCACTGGGACTAGCGGACAATGAGCAGTTCTTC
TRBV28,-,TRBJ1-5,-,CASSLWQGGGSNQPQHF,TGTGCCAGCAGTTTATGGCAGGGCGGCGGGAGCAATCAGCCCCAGCATTTT
TRBV29-1,-,TRBJ1-1,-,CSVGGLRGTEAFF,TGCAGCGTTGGTGGACTGAGGGGCACTGAAGCTTTCTTT
TRBV27,-,TRBJ2-4,-,CASRKGTTGKNIQYF,TGTGCCAGCAGAAAGGGGACAACGGGCAAAAACATTCAGTACTTC
TRBV5-4,-,TRBJ2-3,-,CASTTSSSTDTQYF,TGTGCCAGCACCACTAGCAGCAGCACAGATACGCAGTATTTT
TRBV7-6,few,TRBJ2-1,-,CASGTFNEQFF,TGTGCCAGCGGAACGTTCAATGAGCAGTTCTTC
TRBV29-1,once,TRBJ2-5,TRBD1,CSAEGQGKKETQYF,TGCAGCGCGGAGGGACAGGGGAAGAAAGAGACCCAGTACTTC
TRBV11-1,-,TRBJ2-5,TRBD2,CASSSRLAGETQYF,TGTGCCAGCAGCTCACGACTAGCGGGAGAGACCCAGTACTTC
TRBV29-1,-,TRBJ1-2,-,CSADRGLLFGYTF,TGCAGCGCCGACCGGGGCCTCCTTTTTGGCTACACCTTC
TRBV10-3,-,TRBJ2-3,TRBD2,CAISESPGGLGTDTQYF,TGTGCCATCAGTGAGTCTCCGGGGGGGCTGGGGACAGATACGCAGTATTTT
TRBV15,-,TRBJ2-7,-,CATSRADTNSYEQYF,TGTGCCACCAGCAGGGCGGACACCAACTCCTACGAGCAGTACTTC
TRBV11-1,-,TRBJ2-7,-,CASSFGKSYEQYF,TGTGCCAGCAGCTTTGGCAAATCCTACGAGCAGTACTTC
TRBV18,once,TRBJ2-1,-,CASSPPSLSYNEQFF,TGTGCCAGCTCACCGCCCTCCCTCTCATACAATGAGCAGTTCTTC
TRBV6-1,-,TRBJ2-7,TRBD1,CASSTWTGSRQYF,TGTGCCAGCAGCACCTGGACAGGGTCGAGGCAGTACTTC
TRBV29-1,-,TRBJ2-3,-,CSVGGPGDTQYF,TGCAGCGTCGGAGGGCCAGGAGATACGCAGTATTTT
TRBV30,-,TRBJ2-4,TRBD1,CAWSQGAAKNIQYF,TGTGCCTGGAGCCAGGGGGCGGCCAAAAACATTCAGTACTTC
TRBV2,-,TRBJ2-3,-,CATRTGDTQYF,TGTGCCACTAGGACGGGAGATACGCAGTATTTT
TRBV11-3,few,TRBJ2-7,-,CASHEGEGPDEQYF,TGTGCCAGCCACGAGGGTGAAGGACCCGACGAGCAGTACTTC
TRBV7-2,-,TRBJ1-6,-,CASRSGPDSPLHF,TGTGCCAGCAGATCGGGGCCCGACTCACCCCTCCACTTT
TRBV29-1,-,TRBJ2-1,-,CSVDRGEYNEQFF,TGCAGCGTTGACAGGGGAGAATACAATGAGCAGTTCTTC
TRBV18,-,TRBJ2-2,TRBD2,CASSPPSSGSTGELFF,TGTGCCAGCTCACCACCGTCTAGCGGGTCAACCGGGGAGCTGTTTTTT
TRBV7-2,-,TRBJ2-3,TRBD2,CASSFKGGGSTDTQYF,TGTGCCAGCAGCTTTAAGGGCGGGGGTAGTACAGATACGCAGTATTTT
TRBV20-1,-,TRBJ1-1,-,CSAVQGPRPEAFF,TGCAGTGCTGTCCAGGGTCCTCGCCCTGAAGCTTTCTTT
TRBV4-2,-,TRBJ2-7,-,CASSQLASYEQYF,TGTGCCAGCAGCCAACTAGCGTCCTACGAGCAGTACTTC
TRBV29-1,-,TRBJ2-6,-,CSVVGLVAGANVLTF,TGCAGCGTTGTCGGTTTGGTGGCGGGGGCCAACGTCCTGACTTTC
TRBV29-1,-,TRBJ2-5,-,CSVEGDRPETQYF,TGCAGCGTTGAAGGCGACAGGCCCGAGACCCAGTACTTC
TRBV12-3/TRBV12-4,-,TRBJ2-7,-,CASSLTGTDYEQYF,TGTGCCAGCAGTTTGACCGGGACCGACTACGAGCAGTACTTC
TRBV6-5,-,TRBJ2-7,-,CASSYPRGEQYF,TGTGCCAGCAGTTACCCCCGGGGCGAGCAGTACTTC
TRBV19,-,TRBJ2-2,-,CASSEVNTGELFF,TGTGCCAGTAGTGAAGTGAACACCGGGGAGCTGTTTTTT
TRBV21-1,-,TRBJ1-4,-,CASSKSSPTNEKLFF,TGTGCCAGCAGCAAATCGTCCCCAACTAATGAAAAACTGTTTTTT
TRBV2,-,TRBJ2-5,-,CASKWTIQETQYF,TGTGCCAGCAAATGGACTATCCAAGAGACCCAGTACTTC
TRBV12-3/TRBV12-4,-,TRBJ1-5,-,CASSFRGEYQPQHF,TGTGCCAGCAGTTTCAGGGGTGAATATCAGCCCCAGCATTTT
TRBV2,-,TRBJ2-1,-,CASSEALGYPGNEQFF,TGTGCCAGCAGTGAAGCGCTTGGTTATCCGGGTAATGAGCAGTTCTTC
TRBV20-1,-,TRBJ2-7,TRBD2,CSARVGSGQYEQYF,TGCAGTGCTAGAGTCGGTAGCGGGCAATACGAGCAGTACTTC
TRBV18,-,TRBJ2-1,TRBD1,CASSLGQGANEQFF,TGTGCCAGCTCACTGGGACAGGGGGCCAATGAGCAGTTCTTC
TRBV29-1,-,TRBJ2-7,-,CSVDTTNRDEQYF,TGCAGCGTCGACACAACCAACAGGGACGAGCAGTACTTC
TRBV20-1,-,TRBJ2-7,-,CSARGNSYEQYF,TGCAGTGCTAGGGGCAACTCCTACGAGCAGTACTTC
TRBV6-1,-,TRBJ1-1,-,CASSGRQRNTEAFF,TGTGCCAGCAGTGGGAGGCAGAGGAACACTGAAGCTTTCTTT
TRBV29-1,-,TRBJ2-3,-,CSVSRGHTDTQYF,TGCAGCGTTAGTAGGGGCCACACAGATACGCAGTATTTT
TRBV29-1,-,TRBJ2-3,-,CSDRTGTDTQYF,TGCAGCGATCGTACAGGGACAGATACGCAGTATTTT
TRBV20-1,-,TRBJ1-5,-,CSAREVGGQPQHF,TGCAGTGCTAGAGAGGTAGGGGGTCAGCCCCAGCATTTT
TRBV29-1,-,TRBJ2-1,TRBD2,CSVLAGGLNEQFF,TGCAGCGTCCTAGCGGGGGGGCTCAATGAGCAGTTCTTC
TRBV15,-,TRBJ2-1,-,CATSRDRADNEQFF,TGTGCCACCAGCAGAGACAGGGCCGACAATGAGCAGTTCTTC
TRBV2,-,TRBJ1-6,-,CASSIINSPLHF,TGTGCCAGCAGTATAATCAATTCACCCCTCCACTTT